The T cell receptor beta chain described here comes from a study of T cell responses to AZD1222 COVID-19 vaccine. CDR1 is MGHRA and CDR2 is YSYEKL in the germline V gene. There are 17 residues in the CDR3. Trimming removed 5 bases from V and 1 base from J, with 18 bases in between. Generated by immunoSEQ multiplex PCR, the TCRdb table keeps only in-frame clones and is missing some. The top ten hold 25% to 30% of the sample, which has fewer than 200,000 clones, more than 70% seen once. The chain has TRBV4-1 and TRBJ2-1; D is ambiguous. This receptor was identified in an adult who received the AZD1222 COVID-19 vaccine. The sequencing here drew on peripheral blood, taken 28 days after the second AZD1222 dose. The chain's CDR3 is CASSDGPSTASYNEQFF. Here the CDR3 DNA reads TGCGCCAGCAGCGACGGGCCCAGCACCGCGTCCTACAATGAGCAGTTCTTC.